Listed below are T cell receptor beta chains from one sample, sequenced in a study of OX40 agonist ivuxolimab in advanced cancers. Sequencing was performed with immunoSEQ multiplex PCR; in TCRdb, only in-frame clones are kept and a portion is missing. The sample shows tens of thousands of clones, about four fifths of them seen only once. The source material was CD4+ or CD8+ T cells sorted from blood, sampled in a trial of the OX40 agonist ivuxolimab. The receptors originated from an adult with an advanced solid tumor such as melanoma, head and neck, liver or kidney cancer. The CDR3 runs from the conserved cysteine through the conserved F or W. Each record gives: CDR3 protein, CDR3 DNA, clone size, J gene, V gene, D gene, CDR3 length. The D gene is left open where the match is weak. Clone size is given for some rows only: seen once, a few or many times, or a class if the clone is expanded.

CDR3 protein: CADSRGPNTGELFF
CDR3 DNA: TGTGCGGACTCGCGGGGGCCGAACACCGGGGAGCTGTTTTTT
clone size: .
J gene: TRBJ2-2
V gene: TRBV7-9
D gene: .
CDR3 length: 14

CDR3 protein: CASSLGGTGDEREKLFF
CDR3 DNA: TGCGCCAGCAGCTTGGGCGGGACAGGTGACGAACGGGAAAAACTGTTTTTT
clone size: .
J gene: TRBJ1-4
V gene: TRBV5-1
D gene: TRBD1
CDR3 length: 17

CDR3 protein: CASSLGPGGELFF
CDR3 DNA: TGCGCCAGCAGCTTGGGCCCCGGCGGGGAGCTGTTTTTT
clone size: .
J gene: TRBJ2-2
V gene: TRBV5-1
D gene: .
CDR3 length: 13

CDR3 protein: CASSETSGGYNEQFF
CDR3 DNA: TGTGCCAGCAGTGAGACTAGCGGAGGCTACAATGAGCAGTTCTTC
clone size: .
J gene: TRBJ2-1
V gene: TRBV2
D gene: TRBD2
CDR3 length: 15

CDR3 protein: CASKQRNSPLHF
CDR3 DNA: TGTGCCAGTAAACAGAGGAATTCACCCCTCCACTTT
clone size: .
J gene: TRBJ1-6
V gene: TRBV2
D gene: .
CDR3 length: 12

CDR3 protein: CASSLGPQGYNSPLHF
CDR3 DNA: TGTGCCAGCAGCTTAGGGCCCCAAGGGTATAATTCACCCCTCCACTTT
clone size: .
J gene: TRBJ1-6
V gene: TRBV7-9
D gene: .
CDR3 length: 16

CDR3 protein: CAWDVSGGQETQYF
CDR3 DNA: TGTGCCTGGGATGTTAGCGGGGGCCAAGAGACCCAGTACTTC
clone size: .
J gene: TRBJ2-5
V gene: TRBV30
D gene: TRBD2
CDR3 length: 14

CDR3 protein: CASSGPGPHGYTF
CDR3 DNA: TGTGCCAGCAGCGGTCCGGGCCCCCATGGCTACACCTTC
clone size: .
J gene: TRBJ1-2
V gene: TRBV5-6
D gene: .
CDR3 length: 13

CDR3 protein: CASSYLKDRSGANVLTF
CDR3 DNA: TGTGCCAGCAGCTACCTAAAGGACAGGTCTGGGGCCAACGTCCTGACTTTC
clone size: .
J gene: TRBJ2-6
V gene: TRBV5-6
D gene: TRBD1
CDR3 length: 17

CDR3 protein: CASSPGPTYEQYF
CDR3 DNA: TGTGCCAGCAGCCCCGGTCCCACCTACGAGCAGTACTTC
clone size: many
J gene: TRBJ2-7
V gene: TRBV7-8
D gene: .
CDR3 length: 13

CDR3 protein: CASAGQGGGYTF
CDR3 DNA: TGTGCCAGCGCCGGACAGGGAGGCGGCTACACCTTC
clone size: .
J gene: TRBJ1-2
V gene: TRBV2
D gene: TRBD1
CDR3 length: 12

CDR3 protein: CASGLGDGSYEQYF
CDR3 DNA: TGTGCTAGTGGTTTGGGGGACGGCAGCTACGAGCAGTACTTC
clone size: .
J gene: TRBJ2-7
V gene: TRBV12-5
D gene: .
CDR3 length: 14